This TCR beta chain was recovered during a study of T cell changes during pregnancy in multiple sclerosis (dated by TCRdb to the late 2010s). With regard to the full study: In women with multiple sclerosis, the researchers looked at how the T cell repertoire shifted as pregnancy progressed.

Trimming at the junction amounts to 0 bases on V and 2 bases on J, and the germline ends lie 14 bases apart. The CDR3 holds 16 amino acids from the cysteine to the phenylalanine. Only CDR3 DNA is held: 48 bases, read in frame from base 1. Via the germline V gene, CDR1 is LGHNA and CDR2 YSLEER. Library prep was done by the immunoSEQ multiplex PCR assay. What TCRdb holds here is the immuneACCESS table cut down to in-frame rearrangements. Part of the clones is not present; checked against another copy, under half of the missing clones reflect an unresolved V gene, and the others are unexplained. This sample gives 54,000 or so clones in total; 90% to 95% of them show up just once. The ten largest clones represent approximately 0.35% of the sample. Concerning this clone itself: Its antigen is still unknown. Base quality data are lacking; no much larger clone is found one base away.

Here the chain combines TRBV4-3 and TRBJ2-7, and perhaps TRBD1 as D gene, on 6 matching bases. The receptor was derived from a female donor with multiple sclerosis, enrolled in a pregnancy study. The sample here was CD4+ T cells from peripheral blood mononuclear cells, taken before pregnancy. The nucleotide sequence reads TGCGCCAGCAGCCAAGATCTAGGCCAGGGGCCCTACGAGCAGTACTTC. This codes for CASSQDLGQGPYEQYF.